This T cell receptor beta chain came from a study of CD8+ T cells in alopecia areata. For the study at large: Skin from roughly 6-12-month-old C3H/HeJ graft donors with spontaneous alopecia went to roughly 6-10-week-old female C3H/HeJ mice.

Study results and caveats: Higher clonality was seen in lesional scalp than in normal scalp, especially in alopecia totalis/universalis. TCR sharing was clearer in mice than between patients, perhaps partly owing to patient HLA diversity. Scalp samples also contribute reads from the resident alphabeta T cells found in normal skin.

RNA, once extracted, was reverse transcribed into cDNA for use as the sequencing template. Libraries were prepared by immunoSEQ multiplex PCR; TCRdb keeps only in-frame clonotypes and omits some of them. The sample holds 90,000 to 130,000 clones, and no clone turns up only once. Germline CDR1 is NNHDY and CDR2 is SYVADS. V gave up 6 bases and J gave up 5 bases, with 8 bases separating them. The CDR3 contains 12 residues. For this clone: The antigen is undetermined. Gene names are mouse gene names. The read finishes 4 residues shy of the CDR3 end, and the germline J gene is used to complete it.

The sequence was collected from a C3H/HeJ mouse with alopecia areata. Strain haplotype (MHC): H2-k. The sequenced sample consisted of lesional skin. This sequence joins TRBV13-3 and TRBJ1-4, with TRBD1 as a possible D gene (5 bases). Partial CDR3 DNA: TGTGCCAGCACCAGGGAGAACGAA. Amino acids: CASTRENE. The full-length CDR3 reads as CASTRENERLFF.